This T cell receptor (beta chain) was identified in a study of T cell responses to AZD1222 COVID-19 vaccine. Judged by abundance, this clone is large. Its antigen is currently unknown. Repertoires were generated with immunoSEQ multiplex PCR, while TCRdb's copy carries only in-frame clones and drops some. The repertoire has over 45,000 clones, 70% to 90% of them found once; the top ten carry roughly 16%. Study-level points and caveats: Spike-specific TCR breadth and depth both grew after two AZD1222 doses.

This CDR3 spans 15 amino acids. Germline CDR1 and CDR2: MDHEN and SYDVKM. V was clipped by 6 bases and J by 4 bases, with 18 bases between them. This clonotype originated in an adult in good health. The sequences come from peripheral blood, collected on day 0 of AZD1222 vaccination. The rearrangement uses TRBV28 and TRBJ1-2; possible D gene TRBD1, 6 bases. The CDR3 DNA reads TGTGCCAGCAGCGTTCAGATCAGGGACATCTATGGCTACACCTTC. This translates into CASSVQIRDIYGYTF.